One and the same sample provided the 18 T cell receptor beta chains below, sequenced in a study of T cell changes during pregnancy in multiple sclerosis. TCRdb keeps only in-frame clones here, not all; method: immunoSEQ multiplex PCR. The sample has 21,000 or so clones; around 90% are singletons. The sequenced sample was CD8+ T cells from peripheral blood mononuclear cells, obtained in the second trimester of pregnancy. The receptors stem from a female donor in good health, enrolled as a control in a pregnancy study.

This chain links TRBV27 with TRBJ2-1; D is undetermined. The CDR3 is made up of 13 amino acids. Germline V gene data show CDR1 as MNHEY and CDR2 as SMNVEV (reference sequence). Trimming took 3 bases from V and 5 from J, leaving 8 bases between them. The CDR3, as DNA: TGTGCCAGCAGTTTTGGGCGCGACAATGAGCAGTTCTTC. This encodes CASSFGRDNEQFF.

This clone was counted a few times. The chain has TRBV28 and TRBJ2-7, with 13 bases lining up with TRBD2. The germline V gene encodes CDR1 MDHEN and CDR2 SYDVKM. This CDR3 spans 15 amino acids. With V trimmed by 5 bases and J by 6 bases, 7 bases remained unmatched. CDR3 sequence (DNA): TGTGCCAGCAGTCCACTAGCGGGAGGGCGGCGCGAGCAGTACTTC. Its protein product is CASSPLAGGRREQYF.

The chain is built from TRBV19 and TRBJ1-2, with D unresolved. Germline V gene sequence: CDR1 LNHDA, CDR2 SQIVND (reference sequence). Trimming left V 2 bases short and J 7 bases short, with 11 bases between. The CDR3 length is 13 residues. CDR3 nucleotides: TGTGCCAGTAGTATAAGAGCAGGTGCTGGCTACACCTTC. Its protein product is CASSIRAGAGYTF.

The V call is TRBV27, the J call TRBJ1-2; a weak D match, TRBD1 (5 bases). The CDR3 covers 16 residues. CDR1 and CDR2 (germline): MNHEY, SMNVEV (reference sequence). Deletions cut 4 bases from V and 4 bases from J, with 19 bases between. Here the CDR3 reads CASSSKSYQGIYGYTF. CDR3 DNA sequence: TGTGCCAGCAGTTCCAAATCTTATCAGGGAATCTATGGCTACACCTTC.

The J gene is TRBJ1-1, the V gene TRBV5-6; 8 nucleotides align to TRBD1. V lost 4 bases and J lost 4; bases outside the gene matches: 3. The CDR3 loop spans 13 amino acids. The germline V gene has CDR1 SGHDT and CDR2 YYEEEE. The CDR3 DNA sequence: TGTGCCAGCAGCCAACAGGGGGTCACTGAAGCTTTCTTT. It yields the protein CASSQQGVTEAFF.

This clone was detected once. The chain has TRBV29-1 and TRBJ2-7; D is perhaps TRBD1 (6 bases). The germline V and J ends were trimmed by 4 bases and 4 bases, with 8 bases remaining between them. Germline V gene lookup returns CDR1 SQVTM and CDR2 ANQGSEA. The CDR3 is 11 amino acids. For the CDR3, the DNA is TGCAGCGTTGTACAGGGATACGAGCAGTACTTC. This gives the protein CSVVQGYEQYF.

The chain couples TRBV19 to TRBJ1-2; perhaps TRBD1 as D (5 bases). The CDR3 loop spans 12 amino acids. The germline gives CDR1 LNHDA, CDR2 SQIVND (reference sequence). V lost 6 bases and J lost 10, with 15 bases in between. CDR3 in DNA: TGTGCCAGTAGGGGGCGACTGATCGACTACACCTTC. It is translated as CASRGRLIDYTF.

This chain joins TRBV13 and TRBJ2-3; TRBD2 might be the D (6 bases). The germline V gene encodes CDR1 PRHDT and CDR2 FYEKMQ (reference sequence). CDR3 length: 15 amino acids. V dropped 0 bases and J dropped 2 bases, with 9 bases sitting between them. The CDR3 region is CASSLGRGFTDTQYF. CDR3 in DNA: TGTGCCAGCAGCTTAGGGCGGGGTTTCACAGATACGCAGTATTTT.

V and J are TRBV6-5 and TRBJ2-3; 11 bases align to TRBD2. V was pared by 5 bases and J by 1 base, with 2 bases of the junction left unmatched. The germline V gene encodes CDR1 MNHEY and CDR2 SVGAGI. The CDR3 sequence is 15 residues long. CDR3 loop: CASSQTSGGTDTQYF. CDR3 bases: TGTGCCAGCAGTCAGACTAGCGGGGGCACAGATACGCAGTATTTT.

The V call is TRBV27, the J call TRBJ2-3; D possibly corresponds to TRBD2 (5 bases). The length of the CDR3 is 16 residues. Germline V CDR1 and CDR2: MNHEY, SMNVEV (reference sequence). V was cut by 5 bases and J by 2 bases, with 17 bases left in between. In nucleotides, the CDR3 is TGTGCCAGCAGTCCATTGTCCCTAGCCTTCACAGATACGCAGTATTTT. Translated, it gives CASSPLSLAFTDTQYF.

CDR3 DNA sequence: TGTGCCAGCTCACGTGTCGACACAAACACCGGGGAGCTGTTTTTT. It specifies CASSRVDTNTGELFF. This chain connects TRBV18 to TRBJ2-2; no reliable D call. CDR1 is KGHSH and CDR2 is LQKENI in the germline V gene. The CDR3 is made up of 15 amino acids. The V and J ends lost 4 bases and 2 bases respectively, with 11 bases between them.

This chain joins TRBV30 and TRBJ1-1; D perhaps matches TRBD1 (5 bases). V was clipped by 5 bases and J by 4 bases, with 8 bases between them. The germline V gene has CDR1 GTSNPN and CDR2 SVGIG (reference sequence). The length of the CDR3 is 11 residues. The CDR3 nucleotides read TGTGCCTGGTCAACAGGCACTGAAGCTTTCTTT. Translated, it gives CAWSTGTEAFF.

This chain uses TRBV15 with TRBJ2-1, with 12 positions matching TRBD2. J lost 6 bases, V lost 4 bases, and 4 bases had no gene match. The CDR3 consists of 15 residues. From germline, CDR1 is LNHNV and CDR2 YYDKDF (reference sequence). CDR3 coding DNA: TGTGCCACCAGCACGACTAGCGGGAGCCCCAATGAGCAGTTCTTC. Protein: CATSTTSGSPNEQFF. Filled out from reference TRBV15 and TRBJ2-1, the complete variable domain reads DAMVIQNPRYQVTQFGKPVTLSCSQTLNHNVMYWYQQKSSQAPKLLFHYYDKDFNNEADTPDNFQSRRPNTSFCFLDIRSPGLGDTAMYLCATSTTSGSPNEQFFGPGTRLTVL.

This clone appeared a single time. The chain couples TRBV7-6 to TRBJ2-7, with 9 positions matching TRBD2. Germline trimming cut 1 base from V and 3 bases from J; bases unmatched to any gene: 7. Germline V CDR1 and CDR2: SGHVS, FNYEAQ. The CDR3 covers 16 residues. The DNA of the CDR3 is TGTGCCAGCAGCTTAGAGGTAGCGGGGGACCTCTACGAGCAGTACTTC. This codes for CASSLEVAGDLYEQYF.

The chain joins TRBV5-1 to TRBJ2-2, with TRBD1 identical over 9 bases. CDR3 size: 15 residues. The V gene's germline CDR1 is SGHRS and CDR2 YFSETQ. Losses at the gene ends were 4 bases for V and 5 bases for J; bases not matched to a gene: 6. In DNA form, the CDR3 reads TGCGCCAGCAGCCCCGCGGGACAGGGTACCGGGGAGCTGTTTTTT. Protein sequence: CASSPAGQGTGELFF.

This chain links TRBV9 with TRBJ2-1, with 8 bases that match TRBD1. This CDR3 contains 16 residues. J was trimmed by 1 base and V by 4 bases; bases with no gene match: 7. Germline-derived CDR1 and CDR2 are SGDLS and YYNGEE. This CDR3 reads CASSPRTGRSYNEQFF. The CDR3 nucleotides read TGTGCCAGCAGCCCTCGGACAGGGAGGTCCTACAATGAGCAGTTCTTC. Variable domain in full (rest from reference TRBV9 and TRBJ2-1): DSGVTQTPKHLITATGQRVTLRCSPRSGDLSVYWYQQSLDQGLQFLIQYYNGEERAKGNILERFSAQQFPDLHSELNLSSLELGDSALYFCASSPRTGRSYNEQFFGPGTRLTVL.

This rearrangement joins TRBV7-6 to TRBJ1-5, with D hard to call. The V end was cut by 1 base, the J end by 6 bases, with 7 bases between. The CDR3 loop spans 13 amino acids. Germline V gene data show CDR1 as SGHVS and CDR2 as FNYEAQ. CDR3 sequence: CASSLGSGQPQHF. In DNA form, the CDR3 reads TGTGCCAGCAGCTTAGGGTCAGGTCAGCCCCAGCATTTT.

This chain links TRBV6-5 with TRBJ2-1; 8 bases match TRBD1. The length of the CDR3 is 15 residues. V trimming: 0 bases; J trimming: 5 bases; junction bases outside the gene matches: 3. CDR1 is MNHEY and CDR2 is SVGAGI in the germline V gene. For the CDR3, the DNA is TGTGCCAGCAGTTACTCGTGGACAGGGAACAATGAGCAGTTCTTC. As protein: CASSYSWTGNNEQFF.